The 11 T cell receptor beta chains in this list originate from one sample, sequenced in a study of T-cell reconstitution after alpha-beta-depleted transplantation in children. Unique molecular identifiers were incorporated when the TCRbeta library was constructed. Via MiXCR, TCRdb re-called the PCR reads, giving one row per CDR3 protein. The data contain roughly 280,000 distinct CDR3 sequences, under 14% of them singletons. Sequenced here: peripheral blood, sampled 180 days after TCRalphabeta/CD19-depleted stem cell transplant. The receptors shown here come from a male patient aged 2-10 years who had a stem cell transplant for chronic granulomatous disease, so the T cells may come from the graft donor.

This clonotype has at least ten counts. The DNA for the CDR3 is TGTGCCAGCAGCTCAAATCAGGGGTCCGGCACTGAAGCTTTCTTT. Translating it yields CASSSNQGSGTEAFF. V and J are TRBV7-6 and TRBJ1-1; TRBD1 is a possible D gene (6 bases). V was cut by 4 bases and J by 4 bases, with 16 bases left in between. This CDR3 has 15 amino acids. Germline CDR1 reads SGHVS; CDR2 reads FNYEAQ.

About this clonotype: Possible read error: a much larger clone is one base away. V is TRBV4-3 and J is TRBJ2-5; maybe TRBD1 (6 bases). Between the trimmed V and J ends, which lost 4 bases and 4 bases, there was a span of 13 bases. The CDR3 loop spans 14 amino acids. Per germline, CDR1 LGHNA and CDR2 YSLEER. The DNA for the CDR3 is TGCGCCAGCAGCCGAGGTTCAGGGGTAGAGACCCAGTACTTC. It translates to CASSRGSGVETQYF.

This clonotype was detected ten times or more. The V gene is TRBV25-1, the J gene TRBJ1-4, with TRBD1 matching 7 bases. V lost 5 bases, J lost 9 bases, and 6 bases stayed unmatched. Germline assignment: CDR1 MGHDK and CDR2 SYGVNS. This CDR3 has 13 amino acids. CDR3 in DNA: TGTGCCAGCAGTCAGCGAGGGGGCCAAAAACTGTTTTTT. Translating gives CASSQRGGQKLFF.

This clonotype was detected ten times or more. The V call is TRBV5-1, the J call TRBJ1-6, with D perhaps matching TRBD1 (5 bases). V lost 4 bases and J lost 7, with 9 bases in between. CDR1 is SGHRS, CDR2 YFSETQ, per germline. This CDR3 has 13 residues. The CDR3 DNA reads TGCGCCAGCAGCCGGGACGGGAATTCACCCCTCCACTTT. Encoded protein: CASSRDGNSPLHF.

This clonotype was observed at least ten times. The chain is built from TRBV29-1 and TRBJ1-1; 11 bases map to TRBD1. Germline lookup yields CDR1 SQVTM and CDR2 ANQGSEA. The J segment lost 4 bases and the V segment lost 7 bases, leaving 5 bases of the junction unmatched. CDR3 length: 13 residues. In DNA form, the CDR3 reads TGCAGCGCCCGGGACAGGGGGTCCACTGAAGCTTTCTTT. It yields the protein CSARDRGSTEAFF.

This clonotype has at least ten counts. The chain has TRBV6-2 or TRBV6-3 and TRBJ1-5; 8 bases line up with TRBD1. The trim removed 2 bases at V and 1 base at J, leaving 7 bases unmatched. The germline V gene encodes CDR1 MNHEY and CDR2 SVGEGT. The CDR3 extends over 17 amino acids. CDR3 loop: CASSYPRTGRSNQPQHF. The DNA of the CDR3 is TGTGCCAGCAGTTACCCAAGGACAGGGAGAAGCAATCAGCCCCAGCATTTT.

V is TRBV7-8 and J is TRBJ1-5; D remains unclear. Germline V gives CDR1 SGHVS, CDR2 FQNEAQ. The CDR3 contains 16 residues. V lost 4 bases and J 7 bases, leaving 20 bases between the germline ends. CDR3 in amino acids: CASSSPPLGLGQPQHF. The CDR3 nucleotides read TGTGCCAGCAGCTCCCCGCCGTTGGGGTTAGGGCAGCCCCAGCATTTT.

This clonotype was found many times. This chain connects TRBV29-1 to TRBJ2-1, with 7 bases aligning to TRBD1. The germline V gene encodes CDR1 SQVTM and CDR2 ANQGSEA. After removal of 5 bases from V and 8 bases from J, the junction contained 9 bases not matched to a gene. CDR3 length: 13 residues. CDR3 sequence: CSVWAGGIDEQFF. The CDR3 region has the DNA TGCAGCGTTTGGGCAGGGGGTATAGATGAGCAGTTCTTC.

In this sample, this clonotype turned up many times. The chain carries TRBV7-9 and TRBJ2-7; D uncertain. This CDR3 has 12 amino acids. The germline gives CDR1 SEHNR, CDR2 FQNEAQ (reference sequence). Trimming cost V 2 bases and J 2 bases, with 4 bases left between them. CDR3 region: CASSLSPYEQYF. Written as DNA, the CDR3 is TGTGCCAGCAGCTTATCCCCCTACGAGCAGTACTTC. The entire variable domain, with the rest obtained from reference TRBV7-9 and TRBJ2-7, is as follows: DTGVSQNPRHKITKRGQNVTFRCDPISEHNRLYWYRQTLGQGPEFLTYFQNEAQLEKSRLLSDRFSAERPKGSFSTLEIQRTEQGDSAMYLCASSLSPYEQYFGPGTRLTVT.

At least ten counts were recorded for this clonotype. The chain combines TRBV6-2 or TRBV6-3 with TRBJ1-2, with D unclear. The CDR3 is 12 amino acids. Trimming shortened V by 4 bases and J by 0 bases, and 3 bases separated the two germline ends. The germline V gene encodes CDR1 MNHEY and CDR2 SVGEGT. CDR3 region: CASSSTNYGYTF. The CDR3 DNA follows: TGTGCCAGCAGTTCGACTAACTATGGCTACACCTTC.

This clonotype was counted many times. The J gene is TRBJ1-2, the V gene TRBV7-8; D uncertain. CDR1 SGHVS and CDR2 FQNEAQ come from the germline V gene. V lost 5 bases to trimming and J lost 10 bases, with 17 bases between them. The CDR3 covers 13 residues. The CDR3 DNA follows: TGTGCCAGCAGCATAGGCTTGGGGTTAGCCTACACCTTC. It yields the protein CASSIGLGLAYTF.